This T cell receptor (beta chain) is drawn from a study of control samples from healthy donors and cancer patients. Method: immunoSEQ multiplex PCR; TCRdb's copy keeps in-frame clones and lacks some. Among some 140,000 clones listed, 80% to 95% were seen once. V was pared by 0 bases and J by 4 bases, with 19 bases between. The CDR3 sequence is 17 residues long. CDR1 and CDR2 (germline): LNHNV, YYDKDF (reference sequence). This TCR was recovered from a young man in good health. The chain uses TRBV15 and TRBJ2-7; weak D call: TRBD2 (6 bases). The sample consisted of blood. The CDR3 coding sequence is TGTGCCACCAGCAGAGAACGGCATGCGGGGTTGGGGTACGAGCAGTACTTC. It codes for CATSRERHAGLGYEQYF.